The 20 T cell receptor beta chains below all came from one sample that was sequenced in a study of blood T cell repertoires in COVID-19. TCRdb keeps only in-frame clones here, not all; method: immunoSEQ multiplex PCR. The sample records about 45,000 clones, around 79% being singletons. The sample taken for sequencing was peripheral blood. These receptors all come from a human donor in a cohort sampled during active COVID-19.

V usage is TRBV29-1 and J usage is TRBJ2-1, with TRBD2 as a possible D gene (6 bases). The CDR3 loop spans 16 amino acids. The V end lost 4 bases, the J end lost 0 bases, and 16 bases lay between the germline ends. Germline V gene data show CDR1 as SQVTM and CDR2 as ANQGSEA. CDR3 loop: CSVVLRGGHSYNEQFF. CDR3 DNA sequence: TGCAGCGTTGTCCTCCGGGGAGGTCACTCCTACAATGAGCAGTTCTTC.

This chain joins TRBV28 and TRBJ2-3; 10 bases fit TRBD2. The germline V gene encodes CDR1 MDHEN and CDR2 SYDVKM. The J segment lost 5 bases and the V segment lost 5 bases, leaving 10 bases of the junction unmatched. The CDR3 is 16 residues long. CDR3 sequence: CASSGGGAGGVDTQYF. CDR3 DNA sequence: TGTGCCAGCAGTGGGGGTGGAGCGGGAGGGGTAGATACGCAGTATTTT.

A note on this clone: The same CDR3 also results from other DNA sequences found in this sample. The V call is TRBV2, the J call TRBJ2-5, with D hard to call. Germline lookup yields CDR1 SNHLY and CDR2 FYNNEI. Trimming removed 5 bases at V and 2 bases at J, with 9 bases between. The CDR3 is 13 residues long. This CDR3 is CASSSRVQETQYF. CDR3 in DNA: TGTGCCAGCAGTTCTCGCGTACAAGAGACCCAGTACTTC. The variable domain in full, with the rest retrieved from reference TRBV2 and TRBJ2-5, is EPEVTQTPSHQVTQMGQEVILRCVPISNHLYFYWYRQILGQKVEFLVSFYNNEISEKSEIFDDQFSVERPDGSNFTLKIRSTKLEDSAMYFCASSSRVQETQYFGPGTRLLVL.

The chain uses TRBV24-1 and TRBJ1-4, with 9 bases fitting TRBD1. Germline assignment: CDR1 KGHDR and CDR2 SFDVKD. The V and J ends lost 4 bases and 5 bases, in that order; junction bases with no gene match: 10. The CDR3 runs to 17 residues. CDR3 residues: CATSDPTEGTGNEKLFF. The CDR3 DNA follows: TGTGCCACCAGTGACCCCACAGAGGGGACAGGGAATGAAAAACTGTTTTTT.

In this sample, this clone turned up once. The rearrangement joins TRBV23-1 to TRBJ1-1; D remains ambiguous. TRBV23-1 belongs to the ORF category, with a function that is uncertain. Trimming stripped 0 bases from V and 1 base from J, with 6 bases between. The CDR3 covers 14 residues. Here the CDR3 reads CASSQSGWNTEAFF. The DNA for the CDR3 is TGCGCCAGCAGTCAATCTGGCTGGAACACTGAAGCTTTCTTT.

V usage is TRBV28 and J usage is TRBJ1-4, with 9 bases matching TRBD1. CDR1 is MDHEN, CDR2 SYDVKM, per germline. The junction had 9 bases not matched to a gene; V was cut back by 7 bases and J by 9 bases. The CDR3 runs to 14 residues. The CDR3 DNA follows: TGTGCCAGCACCTCCGGACAGGGGATCAAAAAACTGTTTTTT. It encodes CASTSGQGIKKLFF.

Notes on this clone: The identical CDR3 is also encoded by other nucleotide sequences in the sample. The CDR3 here is CASSSGETQYF. The CDR3 bases are TGTGCCAGCAGTTCAGGAGAGACCCAGTACTTC. The chain recombines TRBV12-3 or TRBV12-4 with TRBJ2-5; no firm D call. The V gene lost 4 bases and the J gene lost 4 bases, with 4 bases spanning the gap. The CDR3 length is 11 residues.

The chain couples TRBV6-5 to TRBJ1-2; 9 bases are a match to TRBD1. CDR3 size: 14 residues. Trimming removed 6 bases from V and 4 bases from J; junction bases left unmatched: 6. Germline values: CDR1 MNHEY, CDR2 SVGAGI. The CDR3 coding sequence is TGTGCCAGCAGCGGACCGGGACAGGGCTATGGCTACACCTTC. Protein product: CASSGPGQGYGYTF.

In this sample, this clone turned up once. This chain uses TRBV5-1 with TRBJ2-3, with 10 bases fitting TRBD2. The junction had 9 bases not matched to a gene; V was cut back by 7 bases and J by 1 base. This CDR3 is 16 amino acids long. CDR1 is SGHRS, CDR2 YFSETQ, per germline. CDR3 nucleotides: TGCGCCAGCCGGGACATAGCGGGGGGCGGCACAGATACGCAGTATTTT. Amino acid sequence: CASRDIAGGGTDTQYF.

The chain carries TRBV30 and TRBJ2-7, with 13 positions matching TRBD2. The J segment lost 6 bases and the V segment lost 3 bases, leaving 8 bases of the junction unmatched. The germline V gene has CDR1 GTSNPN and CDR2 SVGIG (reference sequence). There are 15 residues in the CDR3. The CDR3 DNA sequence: TGTGCCTGGAGCCGACTAGCGGGAGGTCTCGGCGAGCAGTACTTC. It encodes CAWSRLAGGLGEQYF.

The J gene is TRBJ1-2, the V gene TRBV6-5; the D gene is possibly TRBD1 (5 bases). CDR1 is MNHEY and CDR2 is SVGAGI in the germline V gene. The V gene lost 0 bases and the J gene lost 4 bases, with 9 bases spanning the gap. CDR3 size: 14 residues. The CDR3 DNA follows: TGTGCCAGCAGTTACTCCTCCGGGGGCTATGGCTACACCTTC. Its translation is CASSYSSGGYGYTF.

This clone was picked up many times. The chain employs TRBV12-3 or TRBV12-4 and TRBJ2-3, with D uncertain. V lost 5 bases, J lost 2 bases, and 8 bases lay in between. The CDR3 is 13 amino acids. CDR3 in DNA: TGTGCCAGCAGTACCAGCGACACAGATACGCAGTATTTT. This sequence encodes CASSTSDTDTQYF.

CDR3 residues: CASSQETGVGTGELFF. The CDR3, as DNA: TGTGCCAGCAGCCAAGAAACGGGAGTAGGAACCGGGGAGCTGTTTTTT. The chain links TRBV3-1 (or the pseudogene TRBV3-2) to TRBJ2-2; the D gene is possibly TRBD2 (6 bases). The V and J ends lost 0 bases and 5 bases respectively, with 13 bases between them. Germline V gene lookup returns CDR1 LGHDT and CDR2 YNNKEL (reference sequence). This CDR3 region has 16 residues.

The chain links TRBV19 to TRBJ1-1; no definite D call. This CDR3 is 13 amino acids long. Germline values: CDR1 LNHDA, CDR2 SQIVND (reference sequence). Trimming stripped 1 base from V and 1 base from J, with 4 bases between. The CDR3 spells CASSIGQNTEAFF. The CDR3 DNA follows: TGTGCCAGTAGTATAGGACAGAACACTGAAGCTTTCTTT.

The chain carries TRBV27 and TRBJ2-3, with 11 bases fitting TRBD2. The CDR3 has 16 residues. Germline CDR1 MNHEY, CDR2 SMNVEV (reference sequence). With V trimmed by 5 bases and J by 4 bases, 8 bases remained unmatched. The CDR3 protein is CASSPRTSGRSDTQYF. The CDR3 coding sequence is TGTGCCAGCAGTCCCCGGACTAGCGGGCGCTCAGATACGCAGTATTTT.

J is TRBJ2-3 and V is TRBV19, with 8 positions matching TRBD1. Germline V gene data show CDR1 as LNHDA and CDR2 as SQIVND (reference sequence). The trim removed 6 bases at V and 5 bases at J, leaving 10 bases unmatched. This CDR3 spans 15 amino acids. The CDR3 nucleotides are TGTGCCAGTAGCTCGACAGGGGAGTTGGTAGATACGCAGTATTTT. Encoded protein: CASSSTGELVDTQYF.

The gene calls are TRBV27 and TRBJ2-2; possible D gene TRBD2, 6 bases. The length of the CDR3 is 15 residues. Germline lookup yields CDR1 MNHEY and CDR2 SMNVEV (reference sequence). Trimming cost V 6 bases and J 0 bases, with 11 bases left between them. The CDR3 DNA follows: TGTGCCAGCAGGGGACTGGGAGCGAACACCGGGGAGCTGTTTTTT. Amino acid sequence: CASRGLGANTGELFF.

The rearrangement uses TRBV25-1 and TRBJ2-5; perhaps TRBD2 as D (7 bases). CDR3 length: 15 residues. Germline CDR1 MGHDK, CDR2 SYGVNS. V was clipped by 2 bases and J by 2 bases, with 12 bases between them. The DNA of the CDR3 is TGTGCCAGCAGTGAAAGGACAGCGGGGCAAGAGACCCAGTACTTC. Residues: CASSERTAGQETQYF.

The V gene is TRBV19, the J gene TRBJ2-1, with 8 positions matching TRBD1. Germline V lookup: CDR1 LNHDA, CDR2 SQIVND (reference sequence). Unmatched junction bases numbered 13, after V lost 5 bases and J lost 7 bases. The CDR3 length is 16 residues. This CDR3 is CASSPPPTGGFNEQFF. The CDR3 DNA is TGTGCCAGTAGTCCCCCCCCAACAGGGGGGTTTAATGAGCAGTTCTTC.

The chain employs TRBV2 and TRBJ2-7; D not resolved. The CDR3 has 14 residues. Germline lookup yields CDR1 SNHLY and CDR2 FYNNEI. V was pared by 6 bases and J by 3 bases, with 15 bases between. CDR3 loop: CASRRSGLNYEQYF. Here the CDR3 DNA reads TGTGCCAGCAGACGCTCGGGTTTAAACTACGAGCAGTACTTC.